A single sample gave rise to the 4 T cell receptor beta chains below, sequenced in a study of shared clonotypes between healthy human individuals. TCRdb keeps only in-frame clones here, not all; method: immunoSEQ multiplex PCR. This table holds about 2,100,000 clones, under 95% found once. CD45RO-negative CD8 cells positively selected for CCR7 made up the naive population, which excluded terminally differentiated effector memory CD45RA+ cells. Sequenced: naive CD8+ T cells from PBMCs. The origin of the receptors is a man between 18 and 29 years old in good health. Some clones in this sample may be carry-over from other donors' samples.

This clone was found a few times. The rearrangement uses TRBV4-1 and TRBJ1-1, with D uncertain. CDR1 MGHRA and CDR2 YSYEKL come from the germline V gene. The CDR3 sequence is 14 residues long. With 6 bases removed from V and 0 bases from J, the gap between germline ends came to 11 bases. This CDR3 reads CASSRPGLNTEAFF. CDR3 DNA: TGCGCCAGCAGTCGACCCGGCCTGAACACTGAAGCTTTCTTT.

The chain carries TRBV7-9 and TRBJ1-2, with TRBD1 matching over 7 bases. After removal of 5 bases from V and 2 bases from J, the junction contained 8 bases not matched to a gene. This CDR3 has 15 amino acids. Looked up from germline, CDR1 is SEHNR and CDR2 is FQNEAQ (reference sequence). The CDR3 DNA is TGTGCCAGCAGCCTCTTAGACAGGGTGAACTATGGCTACACCTTC. Protein: CASSLLDRVNYGYTF.

The chain couples TRBV5-1 to TRBJ2-5, with D possibly called TRBD1 or TRBD2 (6 bases each). Trimming removed 7 bases at V and 3 bases at J, with 22 bases between. Germline CDR1 SGHRS, CDR2 YFSETQ. This CDR3 is built from 16 residues. CDR3: CASGPYRAWGEETQYF. CDR3 in DNA: TGCGCCAGCGGCCCCTACAGGGCGTGGGGGGAAGAGACCCAGTACTTC.

This chain connects TRBV13 to TRBJ2-1; 10 bases match TRBD2. J gave up 8 bases and V 5 bases, and 6 bases lay outside the gene matches. Germline V gives CDR1 PRHDT, CDR2 FYEKMQ (reference sequence). This CDR3 region has 14 residues. The CDR3 nucleotides read TGTGCCAGCAGCGATAGCGGGAGGATTGATGAGCAGTTCTTC. Protein product: CASSDSGRIDEQFF.